The clone carrying this TCR beta chain was detected a few times. Its antigen remains unknown. This entry comes from a study of T cell repertoires in cytomegalovirus infection. TCRdb analysed the reads with MiXCR anew, one entry per CDR3 protein. The sample comprises under 450,000 distinct CDR3 sequences, about a third of which are singletons, and 13% rests with the top ten. Germline lookup yields CDR1 SGHTA and CDR2 FQGNSA. The germline V and J ends were trimmed by 2 bases and 6 bases, with 10 bases remaining between them. The CDR3 runs 13 residues. The sequence derives from a human donor in good health (CMV status not recorded). Some clones in this sample may be carry-over from other donors' samples. Sequenced material: cultured PBMCs, taken from culture after CMV antigen stimulation. The chain links TRBV7-2 to TRBJ1-1; unclear D gene. CDR3 sequence: CASSLSRTPEAFF. DNA of the CDR3: TGTGCCAGCAGCTTATCCAGGACTCCTGAAGCTTTCTTT.